This TCR beta chain comes out of a study of T cells in Graves' hyperthyroidism and ophthalmopathy. Findings and caveats of the study: Most thyroid-expanded clonotypes above 0.001 were also found in blood. By a 13 V-J model, ophthalmopathy was set apart from stable hyperthyroidism.

Lactation, pregnancy, other autoimmune disease or uncontrolled infection led to exclusion of patients. PBMCs were obtained from over 8.5 ml fresh peripheral blood. On this clonotype: Its specificity is unknown. A much larger clone lies a single base off, so this may be a read error.

CDR1 SGHTA and CDR2 FQGNSA come from the germline V gene. The CDR3 is 15 residues long. From RNA transcripts, TCR beta CDR3 regions were amplified. An initial round of RT-PCR targeting the TCR CDR3 relied on the HTBI primer set. TCRdb reprocessed the multiplex PCR reads via MiXCR and lists one record per CDR3 protein. The sample lists about 210,000 distinct CDR3 sequences; 15% to 20% were seen once. The clonotype originates from a man aged 40-55 years with Graves' hyperthyroidism. The V and J genes are TRBV7-2 and TRBJ2-2, with no clear D. Sequenced sample: blood. DNA of the CDR3: TGTGTCAGCAGCTTAGATATTTGGGGCACCGGGGAGCTGTTTTTT. Encoded protein: CVSSLDIWGTGELFF.